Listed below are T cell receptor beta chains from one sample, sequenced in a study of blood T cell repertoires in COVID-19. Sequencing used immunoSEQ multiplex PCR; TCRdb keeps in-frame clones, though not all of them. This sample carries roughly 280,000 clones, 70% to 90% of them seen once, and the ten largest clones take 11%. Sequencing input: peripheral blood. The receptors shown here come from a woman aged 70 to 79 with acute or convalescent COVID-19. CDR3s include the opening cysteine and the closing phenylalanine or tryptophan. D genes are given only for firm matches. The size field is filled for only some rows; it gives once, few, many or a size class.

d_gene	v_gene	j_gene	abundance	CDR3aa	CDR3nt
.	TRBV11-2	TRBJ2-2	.	CASSLRIARSRTGELFF	TGTGCCAGCAGCTTGAGGATAGCGAGGTCCAGAACCGGGGAGCTGTTTTTT
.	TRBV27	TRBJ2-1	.	CASRGDSDYNEQFF	TGTGCCAGCAGAGGAGATTCGGACTACAATGAGCAGTTCTTC
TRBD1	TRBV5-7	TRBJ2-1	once	CASSSPMRGPAYNEQFF	TGTGCCAGCAGCTCGCCCATGAGGGGGCCCGCTTACAATGAGCAGTTCTTC
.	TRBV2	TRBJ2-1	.	CASSEPLLLDGSYNEQFF	TGTGCCAGCAGTGAACCTCTTTTACTCGATGGCTCCTACAATGAGCAGTTCTTC
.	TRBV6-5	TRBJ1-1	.	CASILWSTGKAFF	TGTGCCAGCATTTTATGGTCCACAGGGAAAGCTTTCTTT
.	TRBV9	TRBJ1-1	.	CASSHGPGGTEAFF	TGTGCCAGCAGCCATGGGCCGGGGGGCACTGAAGCTTTCTTT
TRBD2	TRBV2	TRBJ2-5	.	CAGREGETQYF	TGTGCCGGAAGGGAGGGGGAGACCCAGTACTTC
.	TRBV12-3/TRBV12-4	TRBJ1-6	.	CASTGVYNSPLHF	TGTGCCAGCACGGGAGTCTATAATTCACCCCTCCACTTT
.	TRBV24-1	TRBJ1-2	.	CATSDSIPGAKGYTF	TGTGCCACCAGTGATTCGATCCCAGGGGCTAAAGGCTACACCTTC
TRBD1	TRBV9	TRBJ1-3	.	CASSVPTGPNTIYF	TGTGCCAGCAGCGTACCGACAGGGCCAAACACCATATATTTT
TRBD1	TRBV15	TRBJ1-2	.	CASRQGGSNYGYTF	TGTGCCTCCCGACAGGGAGGATCTAACTATGGCTACACCTTC
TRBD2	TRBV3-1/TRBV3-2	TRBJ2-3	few	CASSQGTSERDTQYF	TGTGCCAGCAGCCAAGGGACTAGCGAGAGGGATACGCAGTATTTT
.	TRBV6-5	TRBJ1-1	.	CASTRQRPNTEAFF	TGTGCCAGCACCCGACAACGTCCGAACACTGAAGCTTTCTTT
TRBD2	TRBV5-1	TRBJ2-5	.	CASRTSGGWETQYF	TGCGCCAGTAGGACTAGCGGGGGTTGGGAGACCCAGTACTTC
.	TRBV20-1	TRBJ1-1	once	CSAPGNTEAFF	TGCAGTGCTCCAGGGAACACTGAAGCTTTCTTT
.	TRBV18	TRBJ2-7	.	CASSLSSYEQYF	TGTGCCAGCTCCCTCAGCTCCTACGAGCAGTACTTC
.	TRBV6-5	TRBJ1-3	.	CASHDGGSGNTIYF	TGTGCCAGCCACGACGGGGGCTCTGGAAACACCATATATTTT
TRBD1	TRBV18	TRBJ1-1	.	CASSPPDRATEAFF	TGTGCCAGCTCACCACCCGACAGGGCCACTGAAGCTTTCTTT
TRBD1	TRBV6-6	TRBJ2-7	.	CASSYPGQGVYEQYF	TGTGCCAGCAGTTACCCCGGACAGGGGGTCTACGAGCAGTACTTC
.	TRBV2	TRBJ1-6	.	CASSEQPPTRAGPSPLHF	TGTGCCAGCAGTGAACAACCCCCCACCAGGGCCGGTCCATCACCCCTCCACTTT
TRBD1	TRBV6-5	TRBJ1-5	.	CASRDGTGNNQPQHF	TGTGCCAGCAGGGACGGGACAGGGAACAATCAGCCCCAGCATTTT
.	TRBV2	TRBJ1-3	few	CASSRQLGNTIYF	TGTGCCAGCAGTAGACAGCTAGGAAACACCATATATTTT
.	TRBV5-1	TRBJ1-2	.	CASSLKGDPYGYTF	TGCGCCAGCAGCTTGAAGGGGGACCCCTATGGCTACACCTTC
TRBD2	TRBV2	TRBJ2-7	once	CASSVGGRGALEQYF	TGTGCCAGCAGTGTCGGTGGGCGGGGGGCCCTCGAGCAGTACTTC
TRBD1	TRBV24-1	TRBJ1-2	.	CATRSPGQGLGYTF	TGTGCCACCAGGTCCCCGGGACAGGGGCTCGGCTACACCTTC
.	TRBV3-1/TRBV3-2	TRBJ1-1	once	CASSMRGSNTEAFF	TGTGCCAGCAGCATGAGGGGGTCGAACACTGAAGCTTTCTTT
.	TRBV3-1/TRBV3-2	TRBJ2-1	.	CASSPAGLRSYNEQFF	TGTGCCAGCAGCCCCGCGGGACTGCGCTCCTACAATGAGCAGTTCTTC
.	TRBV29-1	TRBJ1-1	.	CSAHTETVKAFF	TGCAGCGCGCACACAGAGACGGTAAAAGCTTTCTTT
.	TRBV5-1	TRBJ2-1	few	CASSFEGRSLGEQFF	TGCGCCAGCAGCTTCGAGGGCAGAAGTTTAGGTGAGCAGTTCTTC
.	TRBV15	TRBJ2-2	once	CATGQNTGELFF	TGTGCCACCGGACAGAACACCGGGGAGCTGTTTTTT
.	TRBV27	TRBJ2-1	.	CASNSGHNEQFF	TGTGCCAGCAATTCAGGGCACAATGAGCAGTTCTTC
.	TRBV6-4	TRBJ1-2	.	CASSEPTDNYGYTF	TGTGCCAGCAGTGAACCGACAGACAACTATGGCTACACCTTC
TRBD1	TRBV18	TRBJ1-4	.	CASSPLGQGRDEKLFF	TGTGCCAGCTCACCCCTCGGACAGGGGCGGGACGAAAAACTGTTTTTT
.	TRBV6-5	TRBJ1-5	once	CASSPRDTNQPQHF	TGTGCCAGCAGTCCCCGGGACACAAATCAGCCCCAGCATTTT
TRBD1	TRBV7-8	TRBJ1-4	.	CASSFPGTANEKLFF	TGTGCCAGCAGCTTCCCCGGGACAGCTAATGAAAAACTGTTTTTT
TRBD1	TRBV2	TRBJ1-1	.	CASSVDRTMNTEAFF	TGTGCCAGCAGTGTGGACAGGACCATGAACACTGAAGCTTTCTTT
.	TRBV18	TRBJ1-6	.	CASSPPGGPNSPLHF	TGTGCCAGCTCACCACCCGGGGGACCGAATTCACCCCTCCACTTT
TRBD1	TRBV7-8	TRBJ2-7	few	CASSQDRVAPGEQYF	TGTGCCAGCAGCCAAGACAGGGTGGCCCCGGGCGAGCAGTACTTC
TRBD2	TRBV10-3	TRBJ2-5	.	CAISPTSGGAGQTQYF	TGTGCCATCAGCCCCACCAGCGGGGGGGCGGGGCAGACCCAGTACTTC
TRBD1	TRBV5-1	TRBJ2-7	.	CASSPYPQGALDEQYF	TGCGCCAGCAGCCCCTACCCACAGGGGGCTTTAGACGAGCAGTACTTC
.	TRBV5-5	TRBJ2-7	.	CASSLASAGLYEQYF	TGTGCCAGCAGCTTGGCCTCGGCAGGATTATACGAGCAGTACTTC
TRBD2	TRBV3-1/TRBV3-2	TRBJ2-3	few	CASSHQALAGTTDTQYF	TGTGCCAGCAGCCATCAGGCCCTAGCGGGGACTACAGATACGCAGTATTTT
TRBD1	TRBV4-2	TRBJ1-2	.	CASSQEAPDRETF	TGTGCCAGCAGCCAAGAAGCGCCGGACAGGGAGACCTTC
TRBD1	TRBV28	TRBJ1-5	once	CASTPAGGYGQPQHF	TGTGCCAGCACCCCGGCAGGGGGCTACGGCCAGCCCCAGCATTTT
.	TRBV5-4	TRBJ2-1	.	CASSPGGADEQFF	TGTGCCAGCAGCCCTGGGGGGGCGGATGAGCAGTTCTTC
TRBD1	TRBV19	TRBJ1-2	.	CASTQQGAIYGYTF	TGTGCCAGTACCCAACAGGGGGCCATCTATGGCTACACCTTC
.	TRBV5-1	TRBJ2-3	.	CASSLRGYNWDTQYF	TGCGCCAGCAGCTTGAGGGGGTACAATTGGGATACGCAGTATTTT